This TCR beta chain derives from a study of long-term antiretroviral therapy in people with HIV. Study-wide background: A decade or so separates the oldest specimens from the later 2015 immediate-ART recommendation.

Runs used v3.0 of the immunoSEQ assay and were done at survey level. Here immunoSEQ multiplex PCR was the method, and the copy in TCRdb shows in-frame clones only, minus some. The data contain roughly 40,000 clones, about 85% of them singletons. The CDR3 covers 14 residues. The trim removed 4 bases at V and 2 bases at J, leaving 3 bases unmatched. The germline V gene encodes CDR1 SGHKS and CDR2 YYEKEE (reference sequence). Broader study findings: Relative to control repertoires, HIV repertoires exhibited narrower CDR3 length ranges.

Points on this clone: Antigen unknown.

Donors needed at least one pre-ART PBMC sample plus at least two post-ART samples. The J gene is TRBJ1-5, the V gene TRBV5-5, with 7 bases matching TRBD1. The receptor was derived from a woman in her forties or fifties with HIV. Specimen: unsorted PBMCs, collected 3.1 years after starting antiretroviral therapy. As DNA, the CDR3 is TGTGCCAGCAGCATACAGGGGCGCAATCAGCCCCAGCATTTT. It translates to CASSIQGRNQPQHF.